Listed below are T cell receptor beta chains from one sample, sequenced in a study of blood T cells in healthy people across ages. Each CDR3 protein gets one entry after TCRdb re-called the 5' RACE reads with MiXCR. The repertoire holds about 1.5 million distinct CDR3 sequences, approximately 42% seen once, with approximately 7.9% in the top ten. Sequencing used blood. All receptors derive from a young woman in good health. The CDR3 runs from the conserved cysteine through the conserved F or W. The D gene is left open where the match is weak. Rows give clone size only sometimes, using once, few, many, or a class for an expanded clone.

size | J | D | V | DNA | CDR3
NA | TRBJ2-5 | NA | TRBV20-1 | TGCAGTGCAGGGCGGTCCCAAGAGACCCAGTACTTC | CSAGRSQETQYF
NA | TRBJ2-5 | TRBD2 | TRBV15 | TGTGCCACCAGCAGACCGGGACTAGCGGGTCAAGAGACCCAGTACTTC | CATSRPGLAGQETQYF
NA | TRBJ2-3 | TRBD2 | TRBV6-6 | TGTGCCAGCAGTTCTGAGCGGGGGCCCACAGATACGCAGTATTTT | CASSSERGPTDTQYF
NA | TRBJ2-7 | NA | TRBV27 | TGTGCCAGCAGGCCGGGATTACCTTCCGTCGAGCAGTACTTC | CASRPGLPSVEQYF
NA | TRBJ1-1 | NA | TRBV6-2/TRBV6-3 | TGTGCCAGCAGTTATGTGGGTTCTGAAGCTTTCTTT | CASSYVGSEAFF
NA | TRBJ1-1 | NA | TRBV15 | TGTGCCACCAGGGCCAGGGAGCACACTGAAGCTTTCTTT | CATRAREHTEAFF
few | TRBJ1-2 | TRBD1 | TRBV25-1 | TGTGCCAGCACCGGGACAGGGCTTTATGGCTACACCTTC | CASTGTGLYGYTF
few | TRBJ2-6 | NA | TRBV27 | TGTGCCAGCAGTTTCCCGAGCTCTGGGGCCAACGTCCTGACTTTC | CASSFPSSGANVLTF
few | TRBJ2-3 | NA | TRBV27 | TGTACCAGCAGTCCCGTGTGGGGTGGTACGCAGTATTTT | CTSSPVWGGTQYF
many | TRBJ2-1 | TRBD2 | TRBV3-1 | TGTGCCAGCAGCCAAGGGGACCGGGGGGTAAATGAGCAGTTCTTC | CASSQGDRGVNEQFF
NA | TRBJ1-1 | TRBD1 | TRBV14 | TGTGCCAGCAGCCAAGAGGGATCACAGGGGCTCCGGTGGGACACTGAAGCTTTCTTT | CASSQEGSQGLRWDTEAFF
NA | TRBJ1-3 | NA | TRBV5-6 | TGTGCCAGCAGCTTGGGGGGACCTTCTGGAAACACCATATATTTT | CASSLGGPSGNTIYF
NA | TRBJ2-5 | NA | TRBV7-2 | TGTGCCACCGGGACACCCCCTGTGGATGAGCAGTACTTC | CATGTPPVDEQYF
NA | TRBJ1-5 | NA | TRBV5-1 | TGCGCCAGCAGCTTGGGAGGGAGTAATAGCAATCAGCCCCAGCATTTT | CASSLGGSNSNQPQHF
NA | TRBJ2-7 | NA | TRBV20-1 | TGCAGTGCTAGTGGGTCGGCAGGCCTCGAGCAGTACTTC | CSASGSAGLEQYF
few | TRBJ2-3 | NA | TRBV5-1 | TGCGCCAGCAGCCCCTCCTACGGTGGAGATACGCAGTATTTT | CASSPSYGGDTQYF
NA | TRBJ2-7 | NA | TRBV6-5 | TGTGCCAGCAGTTCCTTCAGGGGGGACGAGCAGTACTTC | CASSSFRGDEQYF
NA | TRBJ2-1 | TRBD2 | TRBV20-1 | TGCAGTGCTGGACTAGCGGGAGGAGAGCAGTTCTTC | CSAGLAGGEQFF